This T cell receptor (beta chain) was identified in a study of blood T cell repertoires in COVID-19. Study-wide context: COVID-19 samples, acute and convalescent, were from the United States, Italy and Spain.

Participants spanned ages about 18 to 90 years and resided in 20 to 30 US areas. Participant reports of clinical history set cohort assignment. This CDR3 is 16 amino acids long. Germline lookup yields CDR1 SQVTM and CDR2 ANQGSEA. The J segment lost 0 bases and the V segment lost 3 bases, leaving 7 bases of the junction unmatched. Study processing details: Nucleated cell number was recorded as an estimate derived from reference gene primer amplification. The protocol was immunoSEQ multiplex PCR, while the TCRdb copy is restricted to in-frame clones and leaves out a portion. V and J calls and clone size are given by that table; D and trimming were obtained from the DNA. The repertoire consists of about 400,000 clones, with approximately 85% occurring once and the leading ten covering 2% to 2.5%.

The source is a woman between 35 and 50 years old with acute COVID-19. The genes are TRBV29-1 and TRBJ2-3, with 9 bases identical to TRBD2. Input material: PBMCs or T cells enriched from blood (not recorded which). CDR3 bases: TGCAGCGTTGATGGGCTGCGGGGGGGAAGCACAGATACGCAGTATTTT. As protein: CSVDGLRGGSTDTQYF.